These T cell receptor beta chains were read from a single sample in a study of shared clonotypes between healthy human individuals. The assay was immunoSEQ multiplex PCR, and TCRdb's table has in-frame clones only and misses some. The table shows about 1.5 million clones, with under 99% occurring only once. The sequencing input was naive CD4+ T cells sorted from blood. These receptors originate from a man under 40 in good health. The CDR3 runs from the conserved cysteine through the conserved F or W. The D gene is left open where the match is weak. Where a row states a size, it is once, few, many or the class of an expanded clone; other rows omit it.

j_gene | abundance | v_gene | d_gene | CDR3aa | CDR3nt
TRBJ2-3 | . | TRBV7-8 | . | CASSLVADTQYF | TGTGCCAGCAGCTTAGTAGCAGATACGCAGTATTTT
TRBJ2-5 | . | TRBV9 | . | CASSVTAMAETQYF | TGTGCCAGCAGCGTAACGGCGATGGCAGAGACCCAGTACTTC
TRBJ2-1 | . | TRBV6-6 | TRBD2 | CASTRTSGSAYNEQFF | TGTGCCAGCACCAGGACTAGCGGGAGCGCCTACAATGAGCAGTTCTTC
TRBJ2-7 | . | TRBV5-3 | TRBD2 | CARSWTSVPFSTSSYEQYF | TGTGCCAGAAGCTGGACTAGCGTTCCGTTTTCAACGTCCTCCTACGAGCAGTACTTC
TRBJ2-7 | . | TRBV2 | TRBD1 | CASRTGFDEQYF | TGTGCCAGCAGGACAGGGTTCGACGAGCAGTACTTC
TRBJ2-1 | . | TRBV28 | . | CASSLRGAAYNEQFF | TGTGCCAGCAGTTTAAGGGGGGCGGCCTACAATGAGCAGTTCTTC
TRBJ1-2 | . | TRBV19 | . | CASSMVANYGYTF | TGTGCCAGTAGTATGGTGGCTAACTATGGCTACACCTTC
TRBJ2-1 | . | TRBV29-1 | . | CSAERGLPTYNEQFF | TGCAGCGCCGAGAGGGGACTCCCTACTTACAATGAGCAGTTCTTC
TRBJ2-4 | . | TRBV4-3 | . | CASSQGAGRGNIQYF | TGCGCCAGCAGCCAAGGGGCAGGTAGGGGGAACATTCAGTACTTC
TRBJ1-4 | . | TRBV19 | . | CASSIAKGAANEKLFF | TGTGCCAGTAGTATCGCCAAAGGGGCAGCTAATGAAAAACTGTTTTTT
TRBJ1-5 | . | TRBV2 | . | CASQLRTVSNQPQHF | TGTGCCAGCCAACTTAGGACAGTTAGCAATCAGCCCCAGCATTTT
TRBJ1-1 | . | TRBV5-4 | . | CASSSFRTEAFF | TGTGCCAGCAGCTCTTTTCGGACCGAAGCTTTCTTT
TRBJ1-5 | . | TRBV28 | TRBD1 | CASSLSGGTGRDQPQHF | TGTGCCAGCAGTTTATCCGGAGGGACAGGGAGGGATCAGCCCCAGCATTTT
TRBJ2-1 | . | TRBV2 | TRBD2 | CASRPPTSGNEQFF | TGTGCCAGCAGACCACCGACTAGCGGCAATGAGCAGTTCTTC
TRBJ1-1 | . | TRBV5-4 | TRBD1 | CASSPDRGNTEAFF | TGTGCCAGCAGCCCTGACAGGGGGAACACTGAAGCTTTCTTT
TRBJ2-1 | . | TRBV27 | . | CASTSSGRGSYNEQFF | TGTGCCAGCACTTCATCTGGTCGCGGTTCCTACAATGAGCAGTTCTTC
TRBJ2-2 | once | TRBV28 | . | CASSLYPRAGELFF | TGTGCCAGCAGTTTGTATCCTAGGGCCGGGGAGCTGTTTTTT
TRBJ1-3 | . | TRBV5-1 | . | CASSPPGRSGNTIYF | TGCGCCAGCAGTCCTCCGGGACGCTCTGGAAACACCATATATTTT
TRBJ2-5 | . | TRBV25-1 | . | CASSDLRGGAIHF | TGTGCCAGCAGTGACCTCAGGGGGGGGGCTATCCACTTC
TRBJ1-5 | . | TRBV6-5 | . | CASSYDVYQPQHF | TGTGCCAGCAGTTACGACGTATATCAGCCCCAGCATTTT
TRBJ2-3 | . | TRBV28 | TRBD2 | CASSRLGASGLRGDTQYF | TGTGCCAGCAGTCGACTAGGAGCTAGCGGCCTAAGGGGAGATACGCAGTATTTT
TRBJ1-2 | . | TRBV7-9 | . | CASSFPGASGLYGYTF | TGTGCCAGCAGCTTTCCTGGGGCGTCAGGGCTCTATGGCTACACCTTC